The TCR beta chain described here comes from a study of cytomegalovirus exposure and HLA in healthy donors. The PCR employed 60 Vbeta primers together with 13 Jbeta primers. Sequenced by immunoSEQ multiplex PCR; TCRdb stores in-frame clones only, minus some. Of about 92,000 clones in the sample, roughly 80% were seen once. Whole-study results and caveats: A reported reduction in N-insertions relative to the roughly 710-donor mean was seen in an Asian-associated ancestry cluster in a later analysis.

This CDR3 has 14 amino acids. The germline V and J ends were trimmed by 6 bases and 2 bases, with 11 bases remaining between them. Germline V gene lookup returns CDR1 MNHNS and CDR2 SASEGT. This clone was counted only a few times. The antigen remains undetermined. This sequence joins TRBV6-1 and TRBJ2-1, with D maybe TRBD1 (5 bases). The sequenced sample consisted of PBMCs. This receptor was obtained from a girl aged 2 to 10 in good health and CMV-seropositive. The CDR3 loop is CASRTGDTYNEQFF. DNA of the CDR3: TGTGCCAGCAGAACAGGAGATACCTACAATGAGCAGTTCTTC.